This TCR beta chain was identified in a study of control samples from healthy donors and cancer patients. The data were produced by immunoSEQ multiplex PCR, yet TCRdb's version contains in-frame clones alone and is incomplete. The sample gives roughly 81,000 clones, approximately 80% of which show up once; approximately 10% is in the top ten. CDR1 and CDR2 (germline): KGHSH, LQKENI. The CDR3 has 13 amino acids. V dropped 5 bases and J dropped 4 bases, with 11 bases sitting between them. The origin of this receptor is a man between 60 and 70 years old with head and neck cancer. The genes are TRBV18 and TRBJ1-1, with D possibly being TRBD1 (6 bases). Sequenced material: PBMCs. The CDR3, as DNA: TGTGCCAGCTCAACCACAGGGCCCACTGAAGCTTTCTTT. This codes for CASSTTGPTEAFF.